The rows below give T cell receptor beta chains drawn from one sample of a study of cytomegalovirus exposure and HLA in healthy donors. Measured with immunoSEQ multiplex PCR; TCRdb has only the in-frame clones, and not every one. There are more than 80,000 clones in the sample; about nine tenths occur only once, and 9.2% lies in the top ten. Sequencing was done on a sample of PBMCs. Receptor source: a young man in good health and CMV-seropositive. Each CDR3 is given with its conserved first and last residue. D genes are given only for firm matches. Clone size is given for some rows only: seen once, a few or many times, or a class if the clone is expanded.

clone_size,d_call,j_call,v_call,cdr3_aa,cdr3_nt
.,.,TRBJ1-1,TRBV27,CASSSITDSQAFF,TGTGCCAGCAGTTCGATAACAGACAGCCAAGCTTTCTTT
.,.,TRBJ2-1,TRBV6-5,CASSYRWEVTNEQFF,TGTGCCAGCAGTTACCGGTGGGAGGTTACGAATGAGCAGTTCTTC
.,TRBD2,TRBJ2-7,TRBV5-1,CASTRTSSQDEQYF,TGCGCCAGCACCCGGACTAGCTCCCAGGACGAGCAGTACTTC
.,TRBD1,TRBJ2-1,TRBV19,CASSIDGQGTYNEQFF,TGTGCCAGTAGTATAGATGGACAGGGTACCTACAATGAGCAGTTCTTC
.,.,TRBJ1-4,TRBV6-6,CASSRDTALVF,TGTGCCAGCAGCCGGGACACGGCTCTGGTTTTT
.,.,TRBJ2-1,TRBV4-1,CASSLEEPTNEQFF,TGCGCCAGCAGCCTAGAGGAGCCCACTAATGAGCAGTTCTTC
.,TRBD1,TRBJ2-5,TRBV19,CASRGTGEETQYF,TGTGCCAGCCGAGGGACAGGCGAAGAGACCCAGTACTTC
once,.,TRBJ2-7,TRBV5-1,CASSLRSNLDYEQYF,TGCGCCAGCAGCCTCCGGAGCAACCTTGACTACGAGCAGTACTTC
once,TRBD2,TRBJ2-5,TRBV30,CAWNGGGLRRETQYF,TGTGCCTGGAACGGGGGAGGGCTGAGGCGGGAGACCCAGTACTTC
.,.,TRBJ2-2,TRBV7-2,CASSARLLTGELFF,TGTGCCAGCAGCGCCCGACTGCTCACCGGGGAGCTGTTTTTT
.,.,TRBJ2-1,TRBV6-5,CASSYSSAGRLDEQFF,TGTGCCAGCAGTTACTCCTCTGCGGGAAGGTTGGATGAGCAGTTCTTC
.,.,TRBJ1-5,TRBV7-2,CASSPPGGQPQHF,TGTGCCAGCAGCCCCCCTGGAGGCCAGCCCCAGCATTTT
.,TRBD2,TRBJ2-5,TRBV4-1,CASSQEPALAGVGETQYF,TGCGCCAGCAGCCAAGAGCCCGCTCTAGCGGGAGTTGGTGAGACCCAGTACTTC
once,TRBD2,TRBJ2-5,TRBV12-5,CASGLGLAGGNGETQYF,TGTGCTAGTGGTTTGGGACTAGCGGGAGGGAATGGAGAGACCCAGTACTTC
.,.,TRBJ2-7,TRBV21-1,CASSNPRTGGVNEQYF,TGTGCCAGCAGCAATCCTAGGACAGGGGGCGTAAACGAGCAGTACTTC
once,TRBD2,TRBJ2-1,TRBV5-1,CASSWGLAGANNEQFF,TGCGCCAGCAGCTGGGGACTAGCGGGAGCAAACAATGAGCAGTTCTTC
few,TRBD1,TRBJ1-2,TRBV5-1,CASSRGTGPYGYTF,TGCGCCAGCAGCCGCGGGACAGGGCCCTATGGCTACACCTTC
.,.,TRBJ2-7,TRBV19,CAGSQMIGTATYEQYF,TGTGCCGGTAGTCAAATGATAGGAACAGCAACCTACGAGCAGTACTTC